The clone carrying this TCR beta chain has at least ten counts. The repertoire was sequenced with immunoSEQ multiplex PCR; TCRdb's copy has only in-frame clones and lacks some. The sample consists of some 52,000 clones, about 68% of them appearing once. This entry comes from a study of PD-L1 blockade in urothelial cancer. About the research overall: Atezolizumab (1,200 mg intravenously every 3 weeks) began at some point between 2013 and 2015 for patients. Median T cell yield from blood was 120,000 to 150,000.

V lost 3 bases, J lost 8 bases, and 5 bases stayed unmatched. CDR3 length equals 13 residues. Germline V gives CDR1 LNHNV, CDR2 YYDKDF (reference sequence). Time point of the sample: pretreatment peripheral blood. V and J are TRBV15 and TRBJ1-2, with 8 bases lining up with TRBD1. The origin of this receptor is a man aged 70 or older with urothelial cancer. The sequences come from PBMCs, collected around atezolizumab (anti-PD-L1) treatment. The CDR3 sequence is CATSSRTGSGYTF. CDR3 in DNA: TGTGCCACCAGCAGTCGGACAGGGTCGGGCTACACCTTC.